Following are 28 T cell receptor beta chains from one sample sequenced in a study of radiotherapy plus CTLA-4 blockade in lung cancer. TCRdb's table, derived via immunoSEQ multiplex PCR, lists solely in-frame clones and lacks some. The data hold some 46,000 clones, with 75% to 90% observed a single time. Source: peripheral blood, taken from a patient treated with radiotherapy plus ipilimumab. The receptor set was obtained from a human donor with non-small cell lung cancer who had stable disease on radiotherapy plus ipilimumab.

This chain joins TRBV19 and TRBJ2-7; possible D gene TRBD1, 5 bases. Trimming left V 3 bases short and J 2 bases short, with 14 bases between. Germline loops: CDR1 LNHDA, CDR2 SQIVND (reference sequence). The CDR3 is made up of 15 amino acids. CDR3 region: CASSIRRGSTYEQYF. CDR3 DNA sequence: TGTGCCAGTAGTATTCGAAGGGGAAGCACCTACGAGCAGTACTTC.

The rearrangement joins TRBV5-1 to TRBJ2-3; 8 nucleotides align to TRBD1. The CDR3 totals 15 residues. V shed 4 bases, J shed 4 bases, and the junction held 8 bases outside the gene matches. From germline, CDR1 is SGHRS and CDR2 YFSETQ. For the CDR3, the DNA is TGCGCCAGCAGCCTGGACAGGGTGGGATCAGATACGCAGTATTTT. Protein: CASSLDRVGSDTQYF.

This chain connects TRBV2 to TRBJ1-6; TRBD1 aligns across 8 bases. The CDR3 consists of 14 residues. V was pared by 6 bases and J by 8 bases, with 6 bases of the junction left unmatched. Germline V CDR1 and CDR2: SNHLY, FYNNEI. The CDR3 DNA is TGTGCCAGCAGATACAGGGGGACCTATTCACCCCTCCACTTT. Encoded protein: CASRYRGTYSPLHF.

This sequence joins TRBV5-4 and TRBJ2-3; TRBD1 matches at 10 bases. The length of the CDR3 is 15 residues. Germline lookup yields CDR1 SGHNT and CDR2 YYREEE (reference sequence). V shed 0 bases, J shed 5 bases, and the junction held 3 bases outside the gene matches. DNA for the CDR3: TGTGCCAGCAGCTTGGGACAGGGGGCGGGAGATACGCAGTATTTT. Protein: CASSLGQGAGDTQYF.

The chain employs TRBV7-2 and TRBJ2-4; 7 bases align to TRBD1. V dropped 4 bases and J dropped 0; count of bases not matched to a gene: 6. In germline, CDR1 is SGHTA, CDR2 FQGNSA. The CDR3 consists of 16 residues. CDR3 DNA sequence: TGTGCCAGCAGCTCTCTGGGACAGCCAGCCAAAAACATTCAGTACTTC. Its translation: CASSSLGQPAKNIQYF.

The chain couples TRBV10-1 to TRBJ2-2, with TRBD2 as a possible D gene (6 bases). Trimming removed 0 bases at V and 4 bases at J, with 9 bases between. This CDR3 region has 15 residues. The germline gives CDR1 WNHNN, CDR2 SYGVQD (reference sequence). The CDR3 reads CASSESLGGTGELFF. The CDR3 nucleotides are TGCGCCAGCAGTGAGTCGTTGGGGGGCACCGGGGAGCTGTTTTTT.

This clone has just one count. A read error may account for a junction end that differs from germline. The V gene is TRBV7-6, the J gene TRBJ1-2; 8 positions agree with TRBD1. From germline, CDR1 is SGHVS and CDR2 FNYEAQ. The CDR3 runs 16 residues. DNA for the CDR3: TGTGCCAGCAGCTTAAGCCCCCTGACAGGGGACTATGGCCACACCTTC. It translates to CASSLSPLTGDYGHTF.

The gene calls are TRBV7-3 and TRBJ2-3; D is possibly TRBD1 (6 bases). This CDR3 is 17 amino acids long. V shed 0 bases and J shed 5 bases, with 18 bases lying between them. Germline V gene data show CDR1 as SGHTA and CDR2 as FQGTGA. The CDR3 bases are TGTGCCAGCAGCTTAACTTCTCGACAGGCACGAGAAGATACGCAGTATTTT. Its translation: CASSLTSRQAREDTQYF. Full variable domain (outside the CDR3, taken from reference TRBV7-3 and TRBJ2-3): GAGVSQTPSNKVTEKGKYVELRCDPISGHTALYWYRQSLGQGPEFLIYFQGTGAADDSGLPNDRFFAVRPEGSVSTLKIQRTERGDSAVYLCASSLTSRQAREDTQYFGPGTRLTVL.

V gene TRBV10-1 combines with J gene TRBJ2-3, with 8 nucleotides matching TRBD1. V was pared by 5 bases and J by 1 base, with 8 bases of the junction left unmatched. CDR1 is WNHNN and CDR2 is SYGVQD in the germline V gene (reference sequence). The length of the CDR3 is 16 residues. CDR3 DNA sequence: TGCGCCAGCAGTCCCCGGACAGGGCTCGGCACAGATACGCAGTATTTT. Protein sequence: CASSPRTGLGTDTQYF.

The chain employs TRBV7-3 and TRBJ1-2; TRBD1 is a possible D gene (5 bases). This CDR3 is built from 13 residues. CDR1 is SGHTA and CDR2 is FQGTGA in the germline V gene. V lost 5 bases and J lost 4, with 11 bases in between. CDR3 DNA: TGTGCCAGCAGCCCGAGCGGGGGCTATGGCTACACCTTC. This codes for CASSPSGGYGYTF.

This chain joins TRBV6-6 and TRBJ2-1, with TRBD1 matching over 9 bases. Trimming removed 4 bases from V and 2 bases from J; junction bases left unmatched: 6. The CDR3 has 16 residues. Per the germline V gene, CDR1 is MNHNY and CDR2 is SVGAGI (reference sequence). The CDR3, as DNA: TGTGCCAGCAGTTTAACCGGGACAGGGACCTACAATGAGCAGTTCTTC. It codes for CASSLTGTGTYNEQFF.

This CDR3 reads CASSFGGAPYEQYF. The CDR3 nucleotides are TGTGCCAGCAGCTTCGGGGGGGCCCCCTACGAGCAGTACTTC. The V gene is TRBV27, the J gene TRBJ2-7; 8 bases align to TRBD2. V trimming: 6 bases; J trimming: 2 bases; junction bases outside the gene matches: 6. The CDR3 spans 14 residues. The germline CDR1 and CDR2 sequences are MNHEY and SMNVEV (reference sequence).

This clone has a handful of counts. The chain links TRBV30 to TRBJ2-3, with D possibly TRBD2 on 5 matching bases. The germline CDR1 and CDR2 sequences are GTSNPN and SVGIG (reference sequence). Trimming took off 2 bases at V and 2 bases at J, with 8 bases between the two ends. This CDR3 comprises 13 residues. In nucleotides, the CDR3 is TGTGCCTGGAGTAGAGGGTCCACAGATACGCAGTATTTT. This translates into CAWSRGSTDTQYF.

The gene calls are TRBV4-1 and TRBJ1-3; tentatively, D is TRBD1 (6 bases). Trimming took off 0 bases at V and 4 bases at J, with 16 bases between the two ends. The V gene's germline CDR1 is MGHRA and CDR2 YSYEKL. The CDR3 is made up of 17 amino acids. CDR3 sequence: CASSQDGAGAAGNTIYF. DNA of the CDR3: TGCGCCAGCAGCCAAGATGGGGCAGGGGCAGCAGGAAACACCATATATTTT.

This rearrangement joins TRBV29-1 to TRBJ2-1; D uncertain. Per germline, CDR1 SQVTM and CDR2 ANQGSEA. V lost 8 bases to trimming and J lost 6 bases, with 14 bases between them. The CDR3 consists of 12 residues. The CDR3 reads CSSGSLGNEQFF. CDR3 nucleotides: TGCAGCTCCGGTAGTCTCGGCAATGAGCAGTTCTTC.

The chain combines TRBV28 with TRBJ2-6; a weak D match, TRBD1 (5 bases). Between the trimmed V and J ends, which lost 2 bases and 2 bases, there was a span of 10 bases. The CDR3 contains 16 residues. Germline-derived CDR1 and CDR2 are MDHEN and SYDVKM. CDR3 residues: CASSLDQGAGANVLTF. The CDR3 region has the DNA TGTGCCAGCAGTTTAGACCAGGGCGCTGGGGCCAACGTCCTGACTTTC.

V gene TRBV7-9 combines with J gene TRBJ1-2; 9 positions match TRBD1. Germline V gene data show CDR1 as SEHNR and CDR2 as FQNEAQ (reference sequence). The CDR3 covers 15 residues. The trim removed 3 bases at V and 4 bases at J, leaving 6 bases unmatched. The CDR3 sequence is CASSLGQGGGYGYTF. The CDR3 DNA sequence: TGTGCCAGCAGCTTGGGACAGGGCGGTGGCTATGGCTACACCTTC.

Regarding this clone: Other DNA sequences in this sample translate to the same CDR3. This sequence joins TRBV7-9 and TRBJ1-2; the match to TRBD1 covers 8 bases. V was clipped by 4 bases and J by 4 bases; unmatched bases: 11. The CDR3 loop spans 16 amino acids. The germline gives CDR1 SEHNR, CDR2 FQNEAQ (reference sequence). CDR3: CASSSGQGAPGYGYTF. In DNA, the CDR3 is TGTGCCAGCAGCTCCGGGCAGGGGGCGCCTGGCTATGGCTACACCTTC.

The rearrangement uses TRBV5-1 and TRBJ2-1, with 9 bases that match TRBD1. The germline gives CDR1 SGHRS, CDR2 YFSETQ. V trimming: 3 bases; J trimming: 4 bases; junction bases outside the gene matches: 8. CDR3 length: 16 residues. As DNA, the CDR3 is TGCGCCAGCAGCTCTAAACAGGGGGCTCTTTACAATGAGCAGTTCTTC. Its translation is CASSSKQGALYNEQFF.

This clone was detected a few times. The chain recombines TRBV2 with TRBJ2-7; 7 nucleotides match TRBD2. Germline CDR1 is SNHLY and CDR2 is FYNNEI. V was pared by 3 bases and J by 5 bases, with 7 bases of the junction left unmatched. The CDR3 spans 14 residues. CDR3 sequence: CASSERRGFDEQYF. The CDR3, as DNA: TGTGCCAGCAGTGAGAGGCGGGGGTTTGACGAGCAGTACTTC.

The gene calls are TRBV28 and TRBJ1-1; D perhaps matches TRBD1 (5 bases). The V end lost 3 bases, the J end lost 3 bases, and 11 bases lay between the germline ends. CDR3 size: 14 residues. Germline CDR1 and CDR2: MDHEN and SYDVKM. The CDR3 bases are TGTGCCAGCAGTTTTGTCGGGGGTGACACTGAAGCTTTCTTT. As protein: CASSFVGGDTEAFF. Using reference TRBV28 and TRBJ1-1 for the parts outside the CDR3, the full variable domain is DVKVTQSSRYLVKRTGEKVFLECVQDMDHENMFWYRQDPGLGLRLIYFSYDVKMKEKGDIPEGYSVSREKKERFSLILESASTNQTSMYLCASSFVGGDTEAFFGQGTRLTVV.

CDR3 in amino acids: CASSSWTGGAGLYNEQFF. The CDR3 bases are TGTGCCAGCAGCTCCTGGACAGGGGGCGCGGGGCTTTACAATGAGCAGTTCTTC. The chain links TRBV11-3 to TRBJ2-1, with 11 bases matching TRBD1. Germline-derived CDR1 and CDR2 are SGHNT and YENEEA. CDR3 length equals 18 residues. V gave up 4 bases and J gave up 4 bases; unmatched junction bases: 12.

CDR3 residues: CASSDSYIATDTQYF. Here the CDR3 DNA reads TGCGCCAGCAGTGATAGCTACATTGCCACAGATACGCAGTATTTT. The chain carries TRBV10-1 and TRBJ2-3; D uncertain. V shed 3 bases and J shed 2 bases, with 12 bases lying between them. Per the germline V gene, CDR1 is WNHNN and CDR2 is SYGVQD (reference sequence). CDR3 length: 15 amino acids.

This chain connects TRBV5-4 to TRBJ2-5, with D perhaps TRBD1 (5 bases). The J call may be in error: the DNA end matches TRBJ2-7 better. The CDR3 sequence is 14 residues long. Per the germline V gene, CDR1 is SGHNT and CDR2 is YYREEE (reference sequence). The CDR3 loop is CASSLVGEAYEQYF. As DNA, the CDR3 is TGTGCCAGCAGCTTAGTAGGGGAAGCCTACGAGCAGTACTTC.

V gene TRBV11-2 combines with J gene TRBJ2-5; D is ambiguous. Germline assignment: CDR1 SGHAT and CDR2 FQNNGV. Trimming removed 6 bases from V and 4 bases from J, with 24 bases in between. The CDR3 length is 17 residues. CDR3 DNA: TGTGCCAGCAGTGGCCTCCTCTATGGCGGCGCAAGAGAGACCCAGTACTTC. It yields the protein CASSGLLYGGARETQYF.

The J gene is TRBJ2-3, the V gene TRBV18, with 11 bases matching TRBD2. The CDR3 has 15 amino acids. Trimming took 3 bases from V and 1 from J; bases not matched to a gene: 0. Germline V gene data show CDR1 as KGHSH and CDR2 as LQKENI. CDR3 region: CASSPGLAGTDTQYF. For the CDR3, the DNA is TGTGCCAGCTCACCGGGACTAGCGGGCACAGATACGCAGTATTTT.

The CDR3 nucleotides read TGTGCCAGCATCTTACAGTATAACTATGGCTACACCTTC. Translated, it gives CASILQYNYGYTF. V usage is TRBV2 and J usage is TRBJ1-2; D gene ambiguous. Germline CDR1 is SNHLY and CDR2 is FYNNEI. The CDR3 sequence is 13 residues long. The ends were cut back, 7 bases at V and 1 base at J, with 10 bases in the middle.

The chain has TRBV7-2 and TRBJ2-7; TRBD1 matches 11 bases. The length of the CDR3 is 15 residues. Germline V gives CDR1 SGHTA, CDR2 FQGNSA. J was trimmed by 4 bases and V by 5 bases; bases with no gene match: 7. The CDR3 nucleotides are TGTGCCAGCAGCCAACGGACAGGGGGCTATTACGAGCAGTACTTC. Amino acids: CASSQRTGGYYEQYF. Using reference TRBV7-2 and TRBJ2-7 for the parts outside the CDR3, the full variable domain is GAGVSQSPSNKVTEKGKDVELRCDPISGHTALYWYRQSLGQGLEFLIYFQGNSAPDKSGLPSDRFSAERTGGSVSTLTIQRTQQEDSAVYLCASSQRTGGYYEQYFGPGTRLTVT.